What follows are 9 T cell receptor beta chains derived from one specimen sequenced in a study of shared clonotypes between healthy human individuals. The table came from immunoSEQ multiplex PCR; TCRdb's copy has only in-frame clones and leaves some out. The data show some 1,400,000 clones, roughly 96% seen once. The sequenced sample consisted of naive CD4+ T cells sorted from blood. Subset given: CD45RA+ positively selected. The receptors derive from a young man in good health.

The CDR3 loop reads CASSSGMGSYEQYF. The CDR3 nucleotides are TGTGCCAGCAGTTCAGGGATGGGTTCCTACGAGCAGTACTTC. This chain uses TRBV6-1 with TRBJ2-7, with D perhaps matching TRBD1 (5 bases). CDR3 length: 14 residues. Trimming stripped 5 bases from V and 1 base from J, with 12 bases between. Germline V gives CDR1 MNHNS, CDR2 SASEGT.

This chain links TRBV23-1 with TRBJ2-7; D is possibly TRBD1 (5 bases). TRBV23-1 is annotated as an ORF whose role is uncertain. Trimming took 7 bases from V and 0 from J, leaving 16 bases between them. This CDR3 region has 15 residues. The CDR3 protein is CASNPMTVHSYEQYF. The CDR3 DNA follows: TGCGCCAGCAATCCGATGACAGTTCACTCCTACGAGCAGTACTTC.

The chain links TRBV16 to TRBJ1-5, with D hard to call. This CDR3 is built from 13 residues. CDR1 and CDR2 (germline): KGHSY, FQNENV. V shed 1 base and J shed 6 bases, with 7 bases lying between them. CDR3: CASSQWERQPQHF. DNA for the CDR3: TGTGCCAGCAGCCAATGGGAGCGTCAGCCCCAGCATTTT.

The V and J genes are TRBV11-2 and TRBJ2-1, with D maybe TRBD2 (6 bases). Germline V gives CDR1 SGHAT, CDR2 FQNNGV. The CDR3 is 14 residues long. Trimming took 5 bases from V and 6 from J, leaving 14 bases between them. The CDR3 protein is CASSPAGGSNEQFF. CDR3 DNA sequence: TGTGCCAGCAGCCCCGCTGGGGGGAGCAATGAGCAGTTCTTC.

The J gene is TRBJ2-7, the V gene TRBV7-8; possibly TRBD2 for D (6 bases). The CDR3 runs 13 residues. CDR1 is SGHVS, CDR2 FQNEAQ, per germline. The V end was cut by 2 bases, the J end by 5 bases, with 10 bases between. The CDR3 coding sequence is TGTGCCAGCAGCTTACTAGCGAGCCACGAGCAGTACTTC. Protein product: CASSLLASHEQYF.

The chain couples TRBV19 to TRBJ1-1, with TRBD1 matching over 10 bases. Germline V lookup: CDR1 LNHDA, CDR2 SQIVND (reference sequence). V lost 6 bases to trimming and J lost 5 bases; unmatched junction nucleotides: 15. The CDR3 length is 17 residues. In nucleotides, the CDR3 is TGTGCCAGTAGCACATCCGGGACAGGGGTTTCCCGAACTGAAGCTTTCTTT. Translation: CASSTSGTGVSRTEAFF.

The CDR3 nucleotides read TGCGCCAGCAGCCCAGCCGGGACAGGGGGGGATGAGCAGTTCTTC. Its protein is CASSPAGTGGDEQFF. This sequence joins TRBV5-1 and TRBJ2-1, with 11 nucleotides matching TRBD1. Trimming removed 4 bases from V and 8 bases from J; junction bases left unmatched: 8. The CDR3 is 15 residues long. Germline CDR1 is SGHRS and CDR2 is YFSETQ.

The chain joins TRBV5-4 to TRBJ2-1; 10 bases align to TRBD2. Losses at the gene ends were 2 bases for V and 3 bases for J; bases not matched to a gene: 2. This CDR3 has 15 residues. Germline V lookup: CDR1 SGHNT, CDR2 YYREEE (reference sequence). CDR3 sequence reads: CASSFGLAVYNEQFF. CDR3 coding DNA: TGTGCCAGCAGCTTCGGACTAGCGGTCTACAATGAGCAGTTCTTC.

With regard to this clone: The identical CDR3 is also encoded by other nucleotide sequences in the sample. The CDR3: CASSLAGVSYEQYF. The CDR3 bases are TGCGCCAGCAGCTTGGCTGGGGTCTCCTACGAGCAGTACTTC. V usage is TRBV5-1 and J usage is TRBJ2-7; D gene uncertain. This CDR3 is 14 amino acids long. Between the trimmed V and J ends, which lost 0 bases and 0 bases, there was a span of 7 bases. Germline values: CDR1 SGHRS, CDR2 YFSETQ. Complete variable domain (other parts from reference TRBV5-1 and TRBJ2-7): KAGVTQTPRYLIKTRGQQVTLSCSPISGHRSVSWYQQTPGQGLQFLFEYFSETQRNKGNFPGRFSGRQFSNSRSEMNVSTLELGDSALYLCASSLAGVSYEQYFGPGTRLTVT.